These 8 T cell receptor beta chains were all obtained from the same sample, sequenced in a study of early T cells in non-severe SARS-CoV-2 infection. TCRdb reprocessed the 5' RACE reads with MiXCR, giving one entry per CDR3 protein. The table shows 54,000 or so distinct CDR3 sequences, with 10% to 15% occurring only once. The sample was whole blood. The receptors come from an adult who was a healthcare worker with PCR-confirmed SARS-CoV-2 infection or an uninfected control (not recorded which).

In its sample, this clonotype was seen many times. Written as DNA, the CDR3 is TGTGCCAGCAGTGTGAACACTGAAGCTTTCTTT. Residues: CASSVNTEAFF. The chain couples TRBV6-6 to TRBJ1-1; D is unclear. The CDR3 is made up of 11 amino acids. Trimming removed 5 bases at V and 0 bases at J, with 1 base between. The germline CDR1 and CDR2 sequences are MNHNY and SVGAGI (reference sequence).

The J gene is TRBJ2-2, the V gene TRBV11-2; weak D call: TRBD1 (5 bases). CDR1 is SGHAT and CDR2 is FQNNGV in the germline V gene. Deletions cut 1 base from V and 5 bases from J, with 11 bases between. This CDR3 is built from 15 residues. Written as DNA, the CDR3 is TGTGCCAGCAGCTTAGCGGCAGGGCCAACCGGGGAGCTGTTTTTT. Its protein product is CASSLAAGPTGELFF.

This clonotype was observed a handful of times. The rearrangement joins TRBV6-1 to TRBJ1-4; D not certain. Trimming shortened V by 7 bases and J by 8 bases, and 23 bases separated the two germline ends. CDR1 and CDR2 from the germline V gene are MNHNS and SASEGT. This CDR3 is 16 amino acids long. In DNA form, the CDR3 reads TGTGCCAGCACCCAAAATTCGGTTGGAGCGAGGGAAAAACTGTTTTTT. This codes for CASTQNSVGAREKLFF.

The genes are TRBV18 and TRBJ1-1, with D possibly matching TRBD1 (5 bases). Trimming pared 3 bases from V and 2 bases from J, leaving 16 bases between. CDR1 is KGHSH, CDR2 LQKENI, per germline. CDR3 length equals 16 residues. In nucleotides, the CDR3 is TGTGCCAGCTCACCTACCCCAGGGAATTATAACACTGAAGCTTTCTTT. This sequence encodes CASSPTPGNYNTEAFF.

The chain joins TRBV2 to TRBJ2-7; 8 positions match TRBD2. The germline CDR1 and CDR2 sequences are SNHLY and FYNNEI. J was trimmed by 4 bases and V by 4 bases; bases with no gene match: 9. This CDR3 comprises 15 residues. The CDR3 here is CASSGPGTRSYEQYF. CDR3 nucleotide sequence: TGTGCCAGCAGTGGGCCCGGGACTAGGAGTTACGAGCAGTACTTC.

This clonotype has a handful of counts. The rearrangement uses TRBV5-1 and TRBJ2-3; D call uncertain. The germline V gene has CDR1 SGHRS and CDR2 YFSETQ. This CDR3 has 14 residues. The V end lost 3 bases, the J end lost 4 bases, and 12 bases lay between the germline ends. CDR3 nucleotide sequence: TGCGCCAGCAGCTCCGGGTATCCGGCAGATACGCAGTATTTT. Translating it yields CASSSGYPADTQYF.

The chain couples TRBV6-5 to TRBJ2-2; D is unresolved. V dropped 2 bases and J dropped 7 bases, with 11 bases sitting between them. CDR1 and CDR2 from the germline V gene are MNHEY and SVGAGI. This CDR3 has 14 amino acids. CDR3 protein: CASSYGQGFGELFF. The CDR3 bases are TGTGCCAGCAGTTACGGCCAAGGGTTCGGGGAGCTGTTTTTT.

There are a few counts of this clonotype. V usage is TRBV29-1 and J usage is TRBJ2-5; D may be TRBD1 (6 bases). Trimming removed 4 bases from V and 2 bases from J, with 11 bases in between. The CDR3 has 13 amino acids. The germline CDR1 and CDR2 sequences are SQVTM and ANQGSEA. The chain's CDR3 is CSVVDRFQETQYF. The CDR3 region has the DNA TGCAGCGTTGTCGACAGGTTTCAAGAGACCCAGTACTTC.